Following are 17 T cell receptor beta chains from one sample sequenced in a study of graft-versus-host responses after intestinal transplantation. Data came from immunoSEQ multiplex PCR; TCRdb stores just in-frame clones and leaves some out. The table lists over 15,000 clones, approximately 88% of them singletons. Sequences were derived from PBMCs, sampled approximately 3.5 months after intestinal transplant. These receptors all stem from a human patient who received an intestinal transplant, so some T cells may come from the graft donor.

V gene TRBV27 combines with J gene TRBJ2-1; 10 nucleotides align to TRBD2. With 5 bases clipped from V and 3 bases from J, the junction kept 4 bases outside the gene matches. The CDR3 is 15 amino acids. Germline V CDR1 and CDR2: MNHEY, SMNVEV (reference sequence). The CDR3 DNA reads TGTGCCAGCAGTCCCACTAGCGGGAACTACAATGAGCAGTTCTTC. Translated, it gives CASSPTSGNYNEQFF.

This chain joins TRBV6-5 and TRBJ2-3, with D possibly called TRBD1 or TRBD2 (5 bases each). CDR1 is MNHEY, CDR2 SVGAGI, per germline. There are 15 residues in the CDR3. V lost 6 bases to trimming and J lost 1 base, with 14 bases between them. DNA of the CDR3: TGTGCCAGCAGCCCCCTCGAGGGACGCACAGATACGCAGTATTTT. It yields the protein CASSPLEGRTDTQYF.

The gene calls are TRBV19 and TRBJ2-7; 10 nucleotides match TRBD1. From germline, CDR1 is LNHDA and CDR2 SQIVND (reference sequence). V lost 5 bases, J lost 2 bases, and 3 bases stayed unmatched. The CDR3 has 14 residues. The CDR3 here is CASSPGTGAYEQYF. CDR3 in DNA: TGTGCCAGTAGTCCCGGGACAGGGGCCTACGAGCAGTACTTC.

The chain has TRBV30 and TRBJ1-5; D is undetermined. Germline lookup yields CDR1 GTSNPN and CDR2 SVGIG (reference sequence). The length of the CDR3 is 13 residues. V was clipped by 1 base and J by 6 bases, with 10 bases between them. The CDR3: CAWSENSGQPQHF. The CDR3 DNA follows: TGTGCCTGGAGTGAGAACTCAGGTCAGCCCCAGCATTTT.

The chain links TRBV4-3 to TRBJ2-7, with 8 bases matching TRBD1. Germline V gene lookup returns CDR1 LGHNA and CDR2 YSLEER. There are 14 residues in the CDR3. J lost 3 bases, V lost 4 bases, and 5 bases had no gene match. The CDR3 DNA reads as TGCGCCAGCAGCCCGGGACAGGCAAACTACGAGCAGTACTTC. Amino acid sequence: CASSPGQANYEQYF.

The chain carries TRBV27 and TRBJ2-1, with 13 bases lining up with TRBD2. The germline CDR1 and CDR2 sequences are MNHEY and SMNVEV (reference sequence). V shed 5 bases, J shed 2 bases, and the junction held 6 bases outside the gene matches. The CDR3 runs 17 residues. The CDR3: CASSPSGTSGTYNEQFF. The CDR3 region has the DNA TGTGCCAGCAGTCCTTCTGGGACTAGCGGGACCTACAATGAGCAGTTCTTC.

A few counts support this clone. The gene calls are TRBV6-5 and TRBJ1-2; perhaps TRBD1 as D (6 bases). Germline V lookup: CDR1 MNHEY, CDR2 SVGAGI. V lost 6 bases to trimming and J lost 5 bases, with 13 bases between them. This CDR3 has 13 amino acids. The chain's CDR3 is CASRPDSIYGYTF. The CDR3, as DNA: TGTGCCAGCAGACCGGACAGCATTTATGGCTACACCTTC.

This clone was detected once. V and J are TRBV5-3 and TRBJ2-7, with 7 bases lining up with TRBD1. TRBV5-3 is known as an ORF, though its function is uncertain. CDR3 length equals 21 residues. V trimming: 4 bases; J trimming: 4 bases; junction bases outside the gene matches: 29. CDR3 amino acids: CARSRDRETLRPTRTSYEQYF. The CDR3 DNA is TGTGCCAGAAGCCGGGACAGAGAAACACTTAGACCCACTCGAACCTCATACGAGCAGTACTTC.

The CDR3 bases are TGTGCCACCAGGGCTGACAGGGAGCATCAGCCCCAGCATTTT. Translated, it gives CATRADREHQPQHF. The gene calls are TRBV15 and TRBJ1-5; 7 bases map to TRBD1. The germline CDR1 and CDR2 sequences are LNHNV and YYDKDF (reference sequence). CDR3 length: 14 residues. J lost 5 bases, V lost 6 bases, and 7 bases had no gene match. The full variable domain, rest sourced from reference TRBV15 and TRBJ1-5, is DAMVIQNPRYQVTQFGKPVTLSCSQTLNHNVMYWYQQKSSQAPKLLFHYYDKDFNNEADTPDNFQSRRPNTSFCFLDIRSPGLGDTAMYLCATRADREHQPQHFGDGTRLSIL.

The chain has TRBV6-1 and TRBJ2-7; 10 positions match TRBD1. The CDR3 sequence is 14 residues long. The germline V gene encodes CDR1 MNHNS and CDR2 SASEGT. The CDR3 sequence is CALDRGQGIFEQYF. In DNA form, the CDR3 reads TGTGCTCTGGACCGGGGACAGGGGATTTTCGAGCAGTACTTC.

This chain connects TRBV19 to TRBJ2-7; 9 bases are a match to TRBD1. CDR1 is LNHDA, CDR2 SQIVND, per germline (reference sequence). V was pared by 2 bases and J by 6 bases, with 5 bases of the junction left unmatched. The CDR3 is 14 residues long. The CDR3 here is CASSISDRGFEQYF. The CDR3 coding sequence is TGTGCCAGTAGTATATCGGACAGGGGCTTCGAGCAGTACTTC.

This chain links TRBV11-2 with TRBJ2-7, with a possible D match to TRBD2 (6 bases). Germline CDR1 SGHAT, CDR2 FQNNGV. Trimming took 2 bases from V and 2 from J, leaving 13 bases between them. The CDR3 is made up of 15 amino acids. The CDR3 spells CASSLHTGVAYEQYF. CDR3 nucleotide sequence: TGTGCCAGCAGCTTACATACGGGAGTCGCCTACGAGCAGTACTTC.

This clone has just a few counts. The chain uses TRBV28 and TRBJ2-7; no clear D. CDR1 and CDR2 (germline): MDHEN, SYDVKM. Trimming pared 3 bases from V and 3 bases from J, leaving 6 bases between. There are 12 residues in the CDR3. The CDR3 is CASSLYFYEQYF. The CDR3 coding sequence is TGTGCCAGCAGTTTGTATTTCTACGAGCAGTACTTC.

The chain combines TRBV7-6 with TRBJ1-5; TRBD1 matches 7 bases. Germline lookup yields CDR1 SGHVS and CDR2 FNYEAQ. V lost 1 base, J lost 7 bases, and 1 base stayed unmatched. CDR3 length: 13 residues. The CDR3 coding sequence is TGTGCCAGCAGCTTAGGGGGACAGCAGCCCCAGCATTTT. Translated, it gives CASSLGGQQPQHF. The full variable domain, completed using reference TRBV7-6 and TRBJ1-5, is GAGVSQSPRYKVTKRGQDVALRCDPISGHVSLYWYRQALGQGPEFLTYFNYEAQQDKSGLPNDRFSAERPEGSISTLTIQRTEQRDSAMYRCASSLGGQQPQHFGDGTRLSIL.

The chain combines TRBV15 with TRBJ2-1, with D unclear. Per the germline V gene, CDR1 is LNHNV and CDR2 is YYDKDF (reference sequence). This CDR3 is built from 15 residues. The V end lost 5 bases, the J end lost 4 bases, and 15 bases lay between the germline ends. The DNA of the CDR3 is TGTGCCACCAGCCCTCGGGCGTACGGGTACAATGAGCAGTTCTTC. Translated, it gives CATSPRAYGYNEQFF.

The rearrangement uses TRBV5-1 and TRBJ2-7; a weak D match, TRBD2 (6 bases). Germline CDR1 SGHRS, CDR2 YFSETQ. The CDR3 sequence is 15 residues long. Trimming removed 0 bases at V and 6 bases at J, with 16 bases between. DNA of the CDR3: TGCGCCAGCAGCTTGGGTTGGGGGGACCGGGGCGAGCAGTACTTC. Protein sequence: CASSLGWGDRGEQYF.

The chain uses TRBV5-1 and TRBJ1-1, with 8 bases identical to TRBD1. The V segment lost 4 bases and the J segment 6 bases; nucleotides outside the gene matches: 5. CDR1 SGHRS and CDR2 YFSETQ come from the germline V gene. This CDR3 is built from 13 residues. For the CDR3, the DNA is TGCGCCAGCAGCAGTGGACAGGGAGCTGAAGCTTTCTTT. This codes for CASSSGQGAEAFF.